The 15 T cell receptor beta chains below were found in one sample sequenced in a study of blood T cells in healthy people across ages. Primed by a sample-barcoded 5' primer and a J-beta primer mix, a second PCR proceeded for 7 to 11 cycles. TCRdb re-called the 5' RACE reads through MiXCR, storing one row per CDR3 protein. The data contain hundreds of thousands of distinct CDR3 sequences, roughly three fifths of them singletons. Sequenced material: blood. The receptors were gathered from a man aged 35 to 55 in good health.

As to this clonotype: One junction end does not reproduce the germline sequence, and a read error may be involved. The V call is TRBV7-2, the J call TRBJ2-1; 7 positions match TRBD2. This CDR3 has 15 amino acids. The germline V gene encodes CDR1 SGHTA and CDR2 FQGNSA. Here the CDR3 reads CASSVAGTNYNEQFF. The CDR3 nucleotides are TGTGCCAGCAGCGTAGCCGGGACTAACTACAATGAGCAGTTCTTC.

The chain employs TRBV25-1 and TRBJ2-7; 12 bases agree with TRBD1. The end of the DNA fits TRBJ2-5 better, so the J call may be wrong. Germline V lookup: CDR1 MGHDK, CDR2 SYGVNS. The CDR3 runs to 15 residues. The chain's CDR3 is CASSAGTGGFETQYF. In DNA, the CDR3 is TGTGCCAGCAGTGCTGGGACAGGGGGCTTCGAGACCCAGTACTTC.

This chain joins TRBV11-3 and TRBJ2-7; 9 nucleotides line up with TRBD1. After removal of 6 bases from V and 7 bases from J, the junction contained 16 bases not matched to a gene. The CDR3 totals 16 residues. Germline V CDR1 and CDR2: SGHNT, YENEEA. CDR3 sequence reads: CASRIKQGAIPREQYF. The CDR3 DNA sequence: TGTGCCAGCAGGATAAAACAGGGGGCGATCCCCCGGGAGCAGTACTTC. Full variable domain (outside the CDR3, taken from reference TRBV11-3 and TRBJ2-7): EAGVVQSPRYKIIEKKQPVAFWCNPISGHNTLYWYLQNLGQGPELLIRYENEEAVDDSQLPKDRFSAERLKGVDSTLKIQPAELGDSAVYLCASRIKQGAIPREQYFGPGTRLTVT.

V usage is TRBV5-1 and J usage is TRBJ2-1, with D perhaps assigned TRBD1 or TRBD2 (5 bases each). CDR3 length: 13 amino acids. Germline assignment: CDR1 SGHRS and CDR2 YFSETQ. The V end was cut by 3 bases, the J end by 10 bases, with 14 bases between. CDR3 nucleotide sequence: TGCGCCAGCAGCTCGGGGCAGGGAAGGGAGCAGTTCTTC. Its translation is CASSSGQGREQFF.

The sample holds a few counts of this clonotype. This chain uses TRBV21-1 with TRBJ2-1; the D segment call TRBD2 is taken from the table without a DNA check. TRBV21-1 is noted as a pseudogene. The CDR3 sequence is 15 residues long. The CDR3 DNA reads TGTGCCAGCAGCAAGGCTAGCGGGGGATTGAATGAGCAGTTCTTC. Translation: CASSKASGGLNEQFF.

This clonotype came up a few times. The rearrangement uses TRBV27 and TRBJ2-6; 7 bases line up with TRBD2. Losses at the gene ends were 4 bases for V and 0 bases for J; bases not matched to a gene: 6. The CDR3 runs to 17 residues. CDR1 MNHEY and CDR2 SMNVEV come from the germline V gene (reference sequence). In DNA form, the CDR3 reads TGTGCCAGCAGTTCCGGGGGGTCCCTCTCTGGGGCCAACGTCCTGACTTTC. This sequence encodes CASSSGGSLSGANVLTF.

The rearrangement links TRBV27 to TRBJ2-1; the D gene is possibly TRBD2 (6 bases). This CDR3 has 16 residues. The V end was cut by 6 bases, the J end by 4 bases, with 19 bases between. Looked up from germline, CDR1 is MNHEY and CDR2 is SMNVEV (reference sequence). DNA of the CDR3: TGTGCCAGCAGCCCGGAGCCGGGACTTTCTTACAATGAGCAGTTCTTC. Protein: CASSPEPGLSYNEQFF.

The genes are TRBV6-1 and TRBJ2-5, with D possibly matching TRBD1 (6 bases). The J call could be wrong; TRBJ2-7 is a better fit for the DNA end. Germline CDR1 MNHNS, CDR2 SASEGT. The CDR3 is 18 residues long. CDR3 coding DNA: TGTGCCAGCAGAGACGCACTTCACAGGGCAATTTTACCGTACGAGCAGTACTTC. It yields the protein CASRDALHRAILPYEQYF.

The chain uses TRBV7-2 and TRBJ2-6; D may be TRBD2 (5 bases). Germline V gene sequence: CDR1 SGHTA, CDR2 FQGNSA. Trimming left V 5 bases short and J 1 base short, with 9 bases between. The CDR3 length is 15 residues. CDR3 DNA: TGTGCCAGCAGCACCCGGGGATCTGGGGCCAACGTCCTGACTTTC. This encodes CASSTRGSGANVLTF.

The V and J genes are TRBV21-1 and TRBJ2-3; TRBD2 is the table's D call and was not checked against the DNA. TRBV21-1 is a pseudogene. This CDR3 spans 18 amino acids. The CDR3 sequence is CASSRTSGGDSSTDTQYF. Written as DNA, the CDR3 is TGTGCCAGCAGCAGAACTAGCGGAGGAGACTCTAGCACAGATACGCAGTATTTT.

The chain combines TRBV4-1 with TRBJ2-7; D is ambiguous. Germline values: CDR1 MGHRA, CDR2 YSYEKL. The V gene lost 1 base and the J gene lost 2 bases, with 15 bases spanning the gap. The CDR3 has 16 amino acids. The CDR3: CASSQVNNPRTYEQYF. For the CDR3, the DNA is TGCGCCAGCAGCCAAGTAAACAACCCTAGAACCTACGAGCAGTACTTC.

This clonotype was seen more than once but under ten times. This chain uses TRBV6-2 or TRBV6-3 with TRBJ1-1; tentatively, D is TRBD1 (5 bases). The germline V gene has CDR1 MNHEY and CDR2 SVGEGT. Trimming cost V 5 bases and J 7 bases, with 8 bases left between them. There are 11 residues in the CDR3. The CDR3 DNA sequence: TGTGCCAGCAGTCCGGGACTTGAAGCTTTCTTT. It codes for CASSPGLEAFF.

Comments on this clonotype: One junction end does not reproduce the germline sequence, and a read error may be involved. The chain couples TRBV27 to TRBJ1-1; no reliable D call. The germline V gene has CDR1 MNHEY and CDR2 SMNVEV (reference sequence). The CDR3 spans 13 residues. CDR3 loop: CAGSLGSNTEAFF. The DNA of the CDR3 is TGTGCCGGCAGTCTTGGGTCGAACACTGAAGCTTTCTTT.

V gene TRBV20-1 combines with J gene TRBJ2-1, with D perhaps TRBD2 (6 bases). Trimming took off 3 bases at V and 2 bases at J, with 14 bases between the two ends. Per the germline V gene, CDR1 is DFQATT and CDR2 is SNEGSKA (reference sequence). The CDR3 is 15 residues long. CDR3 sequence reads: CSARDGRSTYNEQFF. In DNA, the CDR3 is TGCAGTGCTAGGGATGGGAGGAGTACCTACAATGAGCAGTTCTTC.

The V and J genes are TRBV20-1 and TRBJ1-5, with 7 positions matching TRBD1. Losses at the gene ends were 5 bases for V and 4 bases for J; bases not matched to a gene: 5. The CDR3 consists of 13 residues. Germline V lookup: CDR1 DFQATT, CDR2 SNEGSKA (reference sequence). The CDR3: CSAGLTGNQPQHF. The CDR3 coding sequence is TGCAGTGCTGGTTTGACAGGGAATCAGCCCCAGCATTTT.